This T cell receptor (beta chain) comes out of a study of OX40 agonist ivuxolimab in advanced cancers. At the level of the study: Treatment of patients was with ivuxolimab, an agonistic anti-OX40 (CD134) antibody.

Notes on this clone: Its target is unknown.

Measured with immunoSEQ multiplex PCR; TCRdb has only the in-frame clones, and not every one. This table has around 80,000 clones, 85% appearing once. V was cut by 6 bases and J by 7 bases, with 13 bases left in between. CDR3 length: 14 residues. Germline-derived CDR1 and CDR2 are MNHEY and SMNVEV (reference sequence). General observations from the study: At doses 0.1 to 3.0 mg/kg, CD4+ and CD8+ clones expanded.

The sequence came from an adult with an advanced solid tumor such as melanoma, head and neck, liver or kidney cancer. The chain carries TRBV27 and TRBJ1-6; D perhaps matches TRBD1 (6 bases). The sample consisted of CD4+ or CD8+ T cells sorted from blood, taken in a trial of the OX40 agonist ivuxolimab. The CDR3 reads CASRTGTLNSPLHF. The DNA for the CDR3 is TGTGCCAGCAGAACCGGGACACTGAATTCACCCCTCCACTTT.